The clone carrying this T cell receptor beta chain was counted a few times. Its antigen is undetermined. The ends lost 8 bases at V and 4 bases at J; junction bases unmatched: 8. The CDR3 sequence is 14 residues long. The record originates from a study of T cells after yellow fever vaccination. Background on the study: Fractions of limited cellularity were prepared by means of SMART-Seq v4 Ultra Low Input. Regarding the study as a whole: Bulk-population clonotypes that are abundant could appear as contaminants in FACS-sorted repertoires. In post-booster samples, most primary-vaccination clones reappeared (approximately 95% CD4, 88% CD8).

A universal primer site and UMIs were added as TCR cDNA was made by 5'RACE template switching. Each CDR3 protein is one row after TCRdb ran MiXCR on the 5' RACE reads. This sample yields some 250,000 distinct CDR3 sequences, of which 6.9% are seen a single time; roughly 0.9% belongs to the top ten. The sequence came from a man aged 25-45 years who received the YFV17D yellow fever vaccine. V is TRBV12-3 or TRBV12-4 and J is TRBJ1-3, with 7 bases aligning to TRBD1. Sample: CD4+ T cells sorted from PBMCs, taken 15 days after the yellow fever booster vaccination. CDR3 in DNA: TGTGCCAGCCAGGGGGTACGACCGGGAAACACCATATATTTT. This sequence encodes CASQGVRPGNTIYF.